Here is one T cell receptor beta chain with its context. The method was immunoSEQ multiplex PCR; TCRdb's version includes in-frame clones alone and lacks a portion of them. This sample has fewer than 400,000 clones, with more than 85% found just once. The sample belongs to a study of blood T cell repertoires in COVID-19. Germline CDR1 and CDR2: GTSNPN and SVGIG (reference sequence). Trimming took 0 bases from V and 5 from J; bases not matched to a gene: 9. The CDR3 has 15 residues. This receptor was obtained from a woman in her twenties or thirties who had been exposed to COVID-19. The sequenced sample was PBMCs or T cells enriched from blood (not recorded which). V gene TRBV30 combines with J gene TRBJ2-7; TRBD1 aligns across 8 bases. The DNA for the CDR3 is TGTGCCTGGAGTGTCGACGCAGGGGGCTACCACGAGCAGTACTTC. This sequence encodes CAWSVDAGGYHEQYF.